This TCR beta chain is from a study of long-term antiretroviral therapy in people with HIV. An immunoSEQ assay, version v3.0, was performed at survey level. Here immunoSEQ multiplex PCR was the method, and the copy in TCRdb shows in-frame clones only, minus some. Of roughly 28,000 clones in the sample, approximately 95% were seen once. Regarding this clone: As yet, its antigen is unknown.

Broader study findings: Repertoires with HIV possessed tighter CDR3 length spans than those of controls. Pre-ART expanded TRB clones stayed dominant throughout, though often decreasing after ART.

This TCR derives from a man aged 45 to 65 with HIV. The material was unsorted PBMCs, obtained 5.3 years after starting antiretroviral therapy.

The CDR3 nucleotides read TGTGCCAGCAGCTTCGAGGGGGACACAGATACGCAGTATTTT. This codes for CASSFEGDTDTQYF. The chain joins TRBV5-5 to TRBJ2-3; D may be TRBD1 (6 bases). The CDR3 covers 14 residues. The germline CDR1 and CDR2 sequences are SGHKS and YYEKEE (reference sequence). With 2 bases removed from V and 2 bases from J, the gap between germline ends came to 9 bases.